These 30 T cell receptor beta chains were all obtained from the same sample, sequenced in a study of T cell responses to AZD1222 COVID-19 vaccine. Profiled with immunoSEQ multiplex PCR; TCRdb holds only in-frame clones, not every one. The sample includes more than 85,000 clones, 87% of them seen just once. The input for sequencing was peripheral blood, taken 28 days after the second AZD1222 dose. These receptors were obtained from an adult who received the AZD1222 COVID-19 vaccine.

The genes are TRBV29-1 and TRBJ2-1, with a tentative D call TRBD1 (6 bases). Germline V gene sequence: CDR1 SQVTM, CDR2 ANQGSEA. This CDR3 has 12 residues. V lost 4 bases and J 8 bases, leaving 12 bases between the germline ends. The CDR3 region has the DNA TGCAGCGTTGTTCGTGGGGGCCATGAGCAGTTCTTC. It translates to CSVVRGGHEQFF.

J is TRBJ1-2 and V is TRBV14, with D perhaps TRBD1 (6 bases). This CDR3 spans 17 amino acids. Germline values: CDR1 SGHDN, CDR2 FVKESK. V was pared by 0 bases and J by 6 bases, with 20 bases between. The CDR3 nucleotides read TGTGCCAGCAGCCAAGAAGTTTGGGCGGGGACAACTAATGGCTACACCTTC. This codes for CASSQEVWAGTTNGYTF. The full variable domain, with the rest looked up from reference TRBV14 and TRBJ1-2, is EAGVTQFPSHSVIEKGQTVTLRCDPISGHDNLYWYRRVMGKEIKFLLHFVKESKQDESGMPNNRFLAERTGGTYSTLKVQPAELEDSGVYFCASSQEVWAGTTNGYTFGSGTRLTVV.

The rearrangement links TRBV9 to TRBJ2-4; TRBD2 is a possible D gene (5 bases). This CDR3 spans 17 amino acids. V was cut by 3 bases and J by 6 bases, with 22 bases left in between. CDR1 and CDR2 (germline): SGDLS, YYNGEE. The DNA of the CDR3 is TGTGCCAGCAGCGCTTCTTTGGGAGTAAGAGAAGGAAACATTCAGTACTTC. Residues: CASSASLGVREGNIQYF.

J is TRBJ2-5 and V is TRBV5-8; D might be TRBD2 (6 bases). Germline values: CDR1 SGHTS, CDR2 YDEGEE. The CDR3 has 14 amino acids. Trimming took 4 bases from V and 2 from J, leaving 12 bases between them. This chain's CDR3 is CASSRRDSQETQYF. CDR3 DNA sequence: TGTGCCAGCAGCAGACGGGACTCGCAAGAGACCCAGTACTTC. The whole variable domain, remainder taken from reference TRBV5-8 and TRBJ2-5, is EAGVTQSPTHLIKTRGQQATLRCSPISGHTSVYWYQQALGLGLQFLLWYDEGEERNRGNFPPRFSGRQFPNYSSELNVNALELEDSALYLCASSRRDSQETQYFGPGTRLLVL.

The chain has TRBV28 and TRBJ2-6; possible D gene TRBD2, 6 bases. The ends were cut back, 3 bases at V and 0 bases at J, with 12 bases in the middle. From germline, CDR1 is MDHEN and CDR2 SYDVKM. The CDR3 covers 17 residues. Here the CDR3 reads CASSFKGTLSGANVLTF. CDR3 coding DNA: TGTGCCAGCAGTTTTAAAGGGACTCTCTCTGGGGCCAACGTCCTGACTTTC.

The chain recombines TRBV6-2 or TRBV6-3 with TRBJ1-1; D perhaps matches TRBD1 (5 bases). This CDR3 contains 16 residues. CDR1 is MNHEY, CDR2 SVGEGT, per germline. Trimming removed 2 bases from V and 3 bases from J, with 16 bases in between. This CDR3 reads CASSYRFGGGDTEAFF. The CDR3 nucleotides read TGTGCCAGCAGTTACCGATTCGGGGGTGGGGACACTGAAGCTTTCTTT.

The chain joins TRBV5-8 to TRBJ2-2; D ambiguous. With 6 bases removed from V and 4 bases from J, the gap between germline ends came to 16 bases. The CDR3 length is 15 residues. Looked up from germline, CDR1 is SGHTS and CDR2 is YDEGEE. Written as DNA, the CDR3 is TGTGCCAGCACCCCCGGATTAGGTTCCACCGGGGAGCTGTTTTTT. Residues: CASTPGLGSTGELFF.

The chain links TRBV7-3 to TRBJ2-7, with 10 positions matching TRBD2. The CDR3 consists of 15 residues. The germline CDR1 and CDR2 sequences are SGHTA and FQGTGA. Trimming at V came to 6 bases and at J to 1 base, leaving 6 bases not matched to a gene. CDR3 residues: CASSKGSGGSYEQYF. In DNA form, the CDR3 reads TGTGCCAGCAGTAAAGGTAGCGGGGGGTCCTACGAGCAGTACTTC.

This chain links TRBV18 with TRBJ1-1; TRBD1 is a possible D gene (6 bases). V was pared by 3 bases and J by 4 bases, with 12 bases between. The CDR3 is made up of 14 amino acids. CDR1 is KGHSH and CDR2 is LQKENI in the germline V gene. In nucleotides, the CDR3 is TGTGCCAGCTCACCCGGACAGTTTGTCACTGAAGCTTTCTTT. This translates into CASSPGQFVTEAFF.

This clone was seen a few times. This sequence joins TRBV4-1 and TRBJ1-2, with D maybe TRBD1 (5 bases). The CDR3 is made up of 15 amino acids. Germline loops: CDR1 MGHRA, CDR2 YSYEKL. Trimming stripped 0 bases from V and 4 bases from J, with 12 bases between. CDR3 protein: CASSQETGWFYGYTF. The DNA for the CDR3 is TGCGCCAGCAGCCAAGAAACAGGCTGGTTCTATGGCTACACCTTC.

The V and J genes are TRBV6-2 or TRBV6-3 and TRBJ2-5; TRBD1 agrees at 9 bases. Trimming cost V 0 bases and J 4 bases; bases outside gene matches: 3. This CDR3 has 15 amino acids. CDR1 is MNHEY and CDR2 is SVGEGT in the germline V gene. CDR3 sequence (DNA): TGTGCCAGCAGTTACTCGGGACAGGGTTCAGAGACCCAGTACTTC. Translated, it gives CASSYSGQGSETQYF.

This chain joins TRBV7-2 and TRBJ2-7; perhaps D is TRBD1 or TRBD2 (6 bases each). Trimming left V 4 bases short and J 3 bases short, with 13 bases between. Germline lookup yields CDR1 SGHTA and CDR2 FQGNSA. CDR3 size: 14 residues. The CDR3 loop reads CASSSAEGGYEQYF. DNA of the CDR3: TGTGCCAGCAGCTCCGCCGAGGGGGGCTACGAGCAGTACTTC.

This clone showed up just once. The V call is TRBV5-1, the J call TRBJ2-7, with D tentatively TRBD1 (6 bases). Germline lookup yields CDR1 SGHRS and CDR2 YFSETQ. The CDR3 runs 15 residues. Deletions cut 2 bases from V and 2 bases from J, with 14 bases between. The CDR3 spells CASSFSGDTTYEQYF. The CDR3 DNA reads TGCGCCAGCAGCTTTTCCGGGGACACTACCTACGAGCAGTACTTC.

The chain has TRBV11-2 and TRBJ1-1, with 11 nucleotides matching TRBD1. With 5 bases clipped from V and 4 bases from J, the junction kept 9 bases outside the gene matches. The CDR3 length is 16 residues. Germline lookup yields CDR1 SGHAT and CDR2 FQNNGV. CDR3 nucleotide sequence: TGTGCCAGCAGCCCCGGACAGGGGGCCCCCCGCACTGAAGCTTTCTTT. It codes for CASSPGQGAPRTEAFF.

V and J are TRBV13 and TRBJ2-5; D is unresolved. V gave up 3 bases and J gave up 3 bases, with 8 bases separating them. CDR1 is PRHDT, CDR2 FYEKMQ, per germline (reference sequence). The CDR3 runs to 13 residues. For the CDR3, the DNA is TGTGCCAGCAGCTTTGGAACAGAAGAGACCCAGTACTTC. It encodes CASSFGTEETQYF.

This chain joins TRBV13 and TRBJ2-7; 8 bases line up with TRBD1. CDR1 is PRHDT and CDR2 is FYEKMQ in the germline V gene (reference sequence). V was clipped by 5 bases and J by 3 bases; unmatched bases: 6. The CDR3 is 14 residues long. CDR3 protein: CASSPRTGNYEQYF. The CDR3 DNA follows: TGTGCCAGCAGCCCTAGGACAGGGAACTACGAGCAGTACTTC.

This clone was counted a few times. The rearrangement links TRBV12-5 to TRBJ2-1; the match to TRBD2 covers 11 bases. Germline CDR1 and CDR2: LGHNT and FRNRAP. This CDR3 comprises 15 residues. V dropped 3 bases and J dropped 6; count of bases not matched to a gene: 4. The CDR3 loop is CASGLLAGAGNEQFF. In DNA, the CDR3 is TGTGCTAGTGGTTTACTAGCGGGGGCGGGCAATGAGCAGTTCTTC. Full variable domain (remainder filled in from reference TRBV12-5 and TRBJ2-1): DARVTQTPRHKVTEMGQEVTMRCQPILGHNTVFWYRQTMMQGLELLAYFRNRAPLDDSGMPKDRFSAEMPDATLATLKIQPSEPRDSAVYFCASGLLAGAGNEQFFGPGTRLTVL.

V is TRBV6-1 and J is TRBJ2-5; 9 nucleotides align to TRBD2. J lost 2 bases, V lost 2 bases, and 12 bases had no gene match. CDR3 size: 18 residues. Germline V gives CDR1 MNHNS, CDR2 SASEGT. The chain's CDR3 is CASSETSALAGLQETQYF. The CDR3 DNA reads TGTGCCAGCAGTGAAACTTCTGCCCTAGCGGGGCTACAAGAGACCCAGTACTTC.

By sample share, this clone is medium-sized. The genes are TRBV6-5 and TRBJ1-4, with 8 nucleotides matching TRBD1. This CDR3 has 14 amino acids. The V gene's germline CDR1 is MNHEY and CDR2 SVGAGI. The V and J ends lost 4 bases and 4 bases, in that order; junction bases with no gene match: 2. CDR3 protein: CASSSDRDNEKLFF. CDR3 nucleotide sequence: TGTGCCAGCAGTTCGGACAGGGATAATGAAAAACTGTTTTTT.

This clone was observed once. This rearrangement joins TRBV2 to TRBJ2-5, with D unresolved. V lost 9 bases and J lost 7, with 9 bases in between. The CDR3 loop spans 10 amino acids. Germline CDR1 and CDR2: SNHLY and FYNNEI. For the CDR3, the DNA is TGTGCCAGTTCGTGGGGGACCCAGTACTTC. It translates to CASSWGTQYF.

This clone showed up just once. The rearrangement uses TRBV5-4 and TRBJ2-6, with a weak D call TRBD2 (6 bases). The CDR3 totals 19 residues. The germline CDR1 and CDR2 sequences are SGHNT and YYREEE (reference sequence). V lost 0 bases to trimming and J lost 0 bases, with 16 bases between them. CDR3 loop: CASSLGGLRRGSGANVLTF. In nucleotides, the CDR3 is TGTGCCAGCAGCTTGGGGGGACTTAGGAGGGGCTCTGGGGCCAACGTCCTGACTTTC.

The chain uses TRBV19 and TRBJ2-2; TRBD2 matches at 7 bases. V shed 4 bases, J shed 1 base, and the junction held 0 bases outside the gene matches. There are 14 residues in the CDR3. The germline V gene has CDR1 LNHDA and CDR2 SQIVND (reference sequence). As DNA, the CDR3 is TGTGCCAGTAGTAGCGGGGGGAACACCGGGGAGCTGTTTTTT. This gives the protein CASSSGGNTGELFF.

The CDR3, as DNA: TGTGCCAGCATGTGGAATCTTGGCGAAAAACTGTTTTTT. Its translation is CASMWNLGEKLFF. V is TRBV6-5 and J is TRBJ1-4; D is unresolved. Germline V gene lookup returns CDR1 MNHEY and CDR2 SVGAGI. V gave up 7 bases and J gave up 8 bases, with 14 bases separating them. CDR3 length equals 13 residues.

In nucleotides, the CDR3 is TGTGCCAGCAGCTCGCCCAGGGGGGGTAACACCGGGGAGCTGTTTTTT. Protein sequence: CASSSPRGGNTGELFF. This chain links TRBV11-2 with TRBJ2-2, with D tentatively TRBD1 or TRBD2 (7 bases each). Trimming cost V 4 bases and J 2 bases, with 14 bases left between them. The CDR3 sequence is 16 residues long. Germline CDR1 is SGHAT and CDR2 is FQNNGV.

The J gene is TRBJ2-2, the V gene TRBV5-4; unclear D gene. Germline CDR1 SGHNT, CDR2 YYREEE (reference sequence). Trimming shortened V by 0 bases and J by 2 bases, and 8 bases separated the two germline ends. The CDR3 consists of 15 residues. CDR3 sequence (DNA): TGTGCCAGCAGCTTGGCAGGAATAAACACCGGGGAGCTGTTTTTT. It yields the protein CASSLAGINTGELFF. The entire variable domain, with the rest obtained from reference TRBV5-4 and TRBJ2-2, is as follows: ETGVTQSPTHLIKTRGQQVTLRCSSQSGHNTVSWYQQALGQGPQFIFQYYREEENGRGNFPPRFSGLQFPNYSSELNVNALELDDSALYLCASSLAGINTGELFFGEGSRLTVL.

The chain recombines TRBV5-1 with TRBJ1-2; 9 bases agree with TRBD1. Germline CDR1 reads SGHRS; CDR2 reads YFSETQ. This CDR3 comprises 15 residues. The junction had 9 bases not matched to a gene; V was cut back by 2 bases and J by 7 bases. CDR3 protein: CASSLDPGQGGGYTF. The CDR3 nucleotides are TGCGCCAGCAGCTTAGACCCGGGACAGGGAGGTGGCTACACCTTC.

This clone showed up just once. The chain couples TRBV7-2 to TRBJ2-7, with D unresolved. CDR3 length: 15 residues. V was trimmed by 3 bases and J by 2 bases, leaving 14 bases between them. From germline, CDR1 is SGHTA and CDR2 FQGNSA. The CDR3 nucleotides read TGTGCCAGCAGCTTCACGTCGGGTAGAGCCTACGAGCAGTACTTC. It translates to CASSFTSGRAYEQYF.

V and J are TRBV28 and TRBJ2-7; D is unresolved. V was trimmed by 6 bases and J by 0 bases, leaving 18 bases between them. CDR1 MDHEN and CDR2 SYDVKM come from the germline V gene. The CDR3 totals 16 residues. CDR3 amino acids: CASSLGPLVSSYEQYF. DNA for the CDR3: TGTGCCAGCAGCCTTGGACCGCTAGTGAGCTCCTACGAGCAGTACTTC.

V gene TRBV23-1 combines with J gene TRBJ2-7; D ambiguous. TRBV23-1 carries the ORF label, with uncertain function. Trimming took off 0 bases at V and 6 bases at J, with 15 bases between the two ends. The CDR3 is 15 residues long. The CDR3 loop reads CASSQSRTAVVEQYF. The CDR3 DNA reads TGCGCCAGCAGTCAATCACGGACGGCCGTAGTCGAGCAGTACTTC.

The chain links TRBV5-1 to TRBJ2-2, with 9 positions matching TRBD1. The CDR3 covers 14 residues. V shed 5 bases, J shed 7 bases, and the junction held 6 bases outside the gene matches. Per germline, CDR1 SGHRS and CDR2 YFSETQ. The chain's CDR3 is CASRGQGVGGELFF. The CDR3 DNA reads TGCGCCAGCAGGGGACAGGGTGTAGGCGGGGAGCTGTTTTTT.